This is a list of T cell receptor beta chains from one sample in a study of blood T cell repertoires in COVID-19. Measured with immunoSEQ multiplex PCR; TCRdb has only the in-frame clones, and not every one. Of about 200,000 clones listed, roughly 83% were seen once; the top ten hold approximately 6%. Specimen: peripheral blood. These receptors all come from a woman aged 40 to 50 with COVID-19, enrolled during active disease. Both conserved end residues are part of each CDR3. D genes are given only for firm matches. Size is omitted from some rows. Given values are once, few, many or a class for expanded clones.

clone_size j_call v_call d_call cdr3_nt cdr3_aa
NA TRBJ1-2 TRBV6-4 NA TGTGCCAGCAGTGCCGAATCAAGGGGGGGCTATGGCTACACCTTC CASSAESRGGYGYTF
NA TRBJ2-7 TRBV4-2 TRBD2 TGTGCCAGCAGCCAAGAGGTAGCGGGGGGCCCAGTGAGGGCCTACGAGCAGTACTTC CASSQEVAGGPVRAYEQYF
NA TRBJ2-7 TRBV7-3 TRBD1 TGTGCCAGCAGCTTAGGTCTTTTGTCCCCGGGACAGGGATCCTACGAGCAGTACTTC CASSLGLLSPGQGSYEQYF
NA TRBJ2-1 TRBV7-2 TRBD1 TGTGCCAGCAGCTTGGGACAGGGATCCAATGAGCAGTTCTTC CASSLGQGSNEQFF
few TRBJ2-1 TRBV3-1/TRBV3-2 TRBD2 TGTGCCAGCGGAAAGACTAGCGAGTACAATGAGCAGTTCTTC CASGKTSEYNEQFF
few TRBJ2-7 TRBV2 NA NA CASGVGTGTTREYF
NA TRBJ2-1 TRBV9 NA TGTGCCAGCAGCGTAGTGGCAGGATCGTACAATGAGCAGTTCTTC CASSVVAGSYNEQFF
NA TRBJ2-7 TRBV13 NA TGTGCCAGCAGCCCCCGGGGTCCCTACGAGCAGTACTTC CASSPRGPYEQYF
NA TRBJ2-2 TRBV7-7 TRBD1 TGTGCCAGCGGGACAGGGAGGGACACCGGGGAGCTGTTTTTT CASGTGRDTGELFF
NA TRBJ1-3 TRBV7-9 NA TGTGCCAGCAGCTTAGGGGACATACGAAACACCATATATTTT CASSLGDIRNTIYF
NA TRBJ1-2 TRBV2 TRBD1 TGTGCCAGACAGGGGGCGACGGACTATGGCTACACCTTC CARQGATDYGYTF
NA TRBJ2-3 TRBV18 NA TGTGCCAGCTCTCCGGACACTCTAAACACAGATACGCAGTATTTT CASSPDTLNTDTQYF
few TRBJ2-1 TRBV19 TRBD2 TGTGCCAGTCGGACTAGCCACAACCGGAATGAGCAGTTCTTC CASRTSHNRNEQFF
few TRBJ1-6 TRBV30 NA TGTGCCTGGAGTGGAGGTACTTCCTCCTATAATTCACCCCTCCACTTT CAWSGGTSSYNSPLHF
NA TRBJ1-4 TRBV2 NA TGTGCCAGCAGTCCCCGCGGGGAACGAGAAAAACTGTTTTTT CASSPRGEREKLFF
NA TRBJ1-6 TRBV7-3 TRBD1 TGTGCCAGCAGCGTGGGACAGGGTTCACCCCTCCACTTT CASSVGQGSPLHF
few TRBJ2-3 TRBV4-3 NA TGCGCCAGCAGCCAAGATCGTCTTAGACAGGCAGATACGCAGTATTTT CASSQDRLRQADTQYF
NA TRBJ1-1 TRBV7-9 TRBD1 TGTGCCAGCAGCTTAGGACAGGGGGCACAAGCTTTCTTT CASSLGQGAQAFF
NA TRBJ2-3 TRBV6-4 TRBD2 TGTGCCAGCAGTGAATCGGGAGGGCCAGATACGCAGTATTTT CASSESGGPDTQYF
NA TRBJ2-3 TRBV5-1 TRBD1 TGCGCCAGCAGCTTGGGACAGGGGGCGAATACGCAGTATTTT CASSLGQGANTQYF
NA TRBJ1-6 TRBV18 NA TGTGCCAGCTCCCTGAGCTCCTATAATTCACCCCTCCACTTT CASSLSSYNSPLHF
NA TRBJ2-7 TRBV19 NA TGTGCCAGTAGTGGGTGGCAGGGCGACTACGAGCAGTACTTC CASSGWQGDYEQYF
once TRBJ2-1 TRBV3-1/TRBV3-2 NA TGTGCCAGCAGCCAAGACTGGGGGCAGTACAATGAGCAGTTCTTC CASSQDWGQYNEQFF
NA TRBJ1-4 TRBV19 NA TGTGCCAGTACCCCAGCCACAGGGATTCAAAAACTGTTTTTT CASTPATGIQKLFF
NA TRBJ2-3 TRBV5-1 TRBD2 TGCGCCAGCAGCGCGGGGGGGCCGTTGAATACGCAGTATTTT CASSAGGPLNTQYF
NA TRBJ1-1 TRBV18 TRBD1 TGTGCCAGCTCACCAACAGGGGGGGACACTGAAGCTTTCTTT CASSPTGGDTEAFF